The 18 T cell receptor beta chains given below trace back to one sample, sequenced in a study of PD-1 blockade in classical Hodgkin lymphoma. TCRdb's table, derived via immunoSEQ multiplex PCR, lists solely in-frame clones and lacks some. The sample gives just over 60,000 clones, more than 70% of which show up once; around 12% is in the top ten. Every patient relapsed after autologous stem cell transplantation, and brentuximab vedotin exposure varied. This specimen consisted of peripheral blood mononuclear cells (PBMCs), obtained at baseline. These receptors were collected from a human donor with classical Hodgkin lymphoma.

V is TRBV27 and J is TRBJ1-2, with TRBD1 as a possible D gene (6 bases). Germline values: CDR1 MNHEY, CDR2 SMNVEV (reference sequence). The CDR3 is made up of 13 amino acids. V lost 2 bases and J 8 bases, leaving 12 bases between the germline ends. The chain's CDR3 is CASSLGGAVGYTF. The CDR3 DNA is TGTGCCAGCAGTTTAGGGGGCGCGGTAGGCTACACCTTC.

As DNA, the CDR3 is TGTGCCAGTAGTAGCGACAGGGAAACTGAAGCTTTCTTT. The encoded protein is CASSSDRETEAFF. This rearrangement joins TRBV19 to TRBJ1-1; 7 bases match TRBD1. In germline, CDR1 is LNHDA, CDR2 SQIVND (reference sequence). This CDR3 is built from 13 residues. The V gene end was trimmed by 4 bases and the J gene end by 5 bases; junction bases not matched to a gene: 4.

The V gene is TRBV7-9, the J gene TRBJ2-7, with 10 bases identical to TRBD1. V lost 0 bases, J lost 4 bases, and 9 bases stayed unmatched. This CDR3 has 17 amino acids. Germline-derived CDR1 and CDR2 are SEHNR and FQNEAQ (reference sequence). DNA of the CDR3: TGTGCCAGCAGCTTAGCCCGGCCCGGACAGGGGGGTTACGAGCAGTACTTC. Protein product: CASSLARPGQGGYEQYF.

CDR3 sequence reads: CASRKWRPNTEAFF. The DNA of the CDR3 is TGTGCCAGCAGGAAATGGAGACCGAACACTGAAGCTTTCTTT. V and J are TRBV7-9 and TRBJ1-1; D unresolved. The V end was cut by 6 bases, the J end by 1 base, with 12 bases between. The CDR3 runs to 14 residues. Per the germline V gene, CDR1 is SEHNR and CDR2 is FQNEAQ (reference sequence).

To note about this clone: Other DNA sequences in the sample encode the same CDR3. The chain recombines TRBV30 with TRBJ1-2, with TRBD1 identical over 8 bases. CDR1 and CDR2 from the germline V gene are GTSNPN and SVGIG (reference sequence). V shed 0 bases and J 8 bases; nucleotides not matched to a gene: 2. CDR3 length: 12 residues. CDR3 in amino acids: CAWSVGQDGYTF. The CDR3, as DNA: TGTGCCTGGAGTGTGGGACAGGACGGCTACACCTTC. Looking up the rest from reference TRBV30 and TRBJ1-2 gives the full variable domain: SQTIHQWPATLVQPVGSPLSLECTVEGTSNPNLYWYRQAAGRGLQLLFYSVGIGQISSEVPQNLSASRPQDRQFILSSKKLLLSDSGFYLCAWSVGQDGYTFGSGTRLTVV.

The chain is built from TRBV11-2 and TRBJ2-2, with D unclear. The CDR3 spans 15 residues. With 3 bases removed from V and 2 bases from J, the gap between germline ends came to 10 bases. Germline-derived CDR1 and CDR2 are SGHAT and FQNNGV. CDR3 bases: TGTGCCAGCAGCTTTCGGCAGTTAAACACCGGGGAGCTGTTTTTT. Its protein product is CASSFRQLNTGELFF.

The chain links TRBV30 to TRBJ2-7, with D maybe TRBD1 (6 bases). In germline, CDR1 is GTSNPN, CDR2 SVGIG (reference sequence). Trimming pared 3 bases from V and 3 bases from J, leaving 9 bases between. The CDR3 has 12 residues. The CDR3 DNA follows: TGTGCCTGGAGGCAGGGGAGCTACGAGCAGTACTTC. As protein: CAWRQGSYEQYF.

This clone was detected only once. At one end, the junction sequence differs from germline, possibly due to a read error. This rearrangement joins TRBV4-1 to TRBJ2-7, with 9 bases identical to TRBD1. This CDR3 comprises 13 residues. Looked up from germline, CDR1 is MGHRA and CDR2 is YSYEKL. CDR3 nucleotides: TGCGCCAGCAGCGAAGACAGGGGGGACGAGCAGTACTTC. It is translated as CASSEDRGDEQYF.

In its sample, this clone was seen once. The chain employs TRBV30 and TRBJ1-5; D may be TRBD1 (6 bases). CDR3 length: 17 amino acids. Germline V lookup: CDR1 GTSNPN, CDR2 SVGIG (reference sequence). Trimming stripped 2 bases from V and 0 bases from J, with 17 bases between. The CDR3 bases are TGTGCCTGGAGTCGTAATAGGGGACAAAGTAGCAATCAGCCCCAGCATTTT. Translated: CAWSRNRGQSSNQPQHF.

The chain uses TRBV19 and TRBJ1-2, with D uncertain. Per the germline V gene, CDR1 is LNHDA and CDR2 is SQIVND (reference sequence). With 5 bases removed from V and 5 bases from J, the gap between germline ends came to 12 bases. The CDR3 consists of 13 residues. The CDR3 protein is CASSVDREYGYTF. The CDR3 region has the DNA TGTGCCAGTAGTGTGGACCGGGAATATGGCTACACCTTC.

The V gene is TRBV6-5, the J gene TRBJ2-3; D is undetermined. V lost 5 bases to trimming and J lost 10 bases, with 10 bases between them. The CDR3 extends over 11 amino acids. Germline V lookup: CDR1 MNHEY, CDR2 SVGAGI. The DNA of the CDR3 is TGTGCCAGCAGTGAAGTACAAGCGCAGTATTTT. It codes for CASSEVQAQYF.

The gene calls are TRBV11-2 and TRBJ2-7; TRBD1 might be the D (6 bases). The V gene lost 5 bases and the J gene lost 0 bases, with 14 bases spanning the gap. The CDR3 consists of 15 residues. Germline CDR1 SGHAT, CDR2 FQNNGV. The CDR3 DNA reads TGTGCCAGCAGCCCCGACAGGTTCCTCTCCTACGAGCAGTACTTC. It yields the protein CASSPDRFLSYEQYF.

This chain links TRBV7-8 with TRBJ1-4; perhaps TRBD1 as D (5 bases). This CDR3 has 14 residues. Germline V gene data show CDR1 as SGHVS and CDR2 as FQNEAQ. Trimming took off 3 bases at V and 7 bases at J, with 12 bases between the two ends. The DNA for the CDR3 is TGTGCCAGCAGCTTGGGGGGGGTAGTTGAAAAACTGTTTTTT. This encodes CASSLGGVVEKLFF.

A few counts support this clone. Within the sample, other DNA sequences also encode this same CDR3. The rearrangement links TRBV19 to TRBJ1-3, with no clear D. CDR1 and CDR2 (germline): LNHDA, SQIVND (reference sequence). Trimming removed 3 bases at V and 0 bases at J, with 6 bases between. The CDR3 runs to 14 residues. The CDR3 DNA sequence: TGTGCCAGTAGTATCGGCAGCTCTGGAAACACCATATATTTT. Protein sequence: CASSIGSSGNTIYF.

The chain combines TRBV5-8 with TRBJ1-3; D is uncertain. V was clipped by 2 bases and J by 0 bases, with 15 bases between them. The CDR3 is made up of 17 amino acids. CDR1 and CDR2 from the germline V gene are SGHTS and YDEGEE. This chain's CDR3 is CASSFPAGPDSGNTIYF. In DNA, the CDR3 is TGTGCCAGCAGCTTCCCCGCCGGACCCGACTCTGGAAACACCATATATTTT.

The chain joins TRBV6-6 to TRBJ1-6; no clear D gene. CDR3 length: 15 amino acids. V lost 7 bases to trimming and J lost 4 bases, with 14 bases between them. Germline V gives CDR1 MNHNY, CDR2 SVGAGI (reference sequence). In nucleotides, the CDR3 is TGTGCCAGCACCTACGCAGGTTCTTATAATTCACCCCTCCACTTT. This sequence encodes CASTYAGSYNSPLHF.

This clone was detected once. The chain links TRBV4-1 to TRBJ2-7; D tentatively reads TRBD1 or TRBD2 (5 bases each). The CDR3 extends over 16 amino acids. CDR1 MGHRA and CDR2 YSYEKL come from the germline V gene. The V end was cut by 0 bases, the J end by 4 bases, with 16 bases between. The CDR3 DNA reads as TGCGCCAGCAGCCAAGAGAGGGGTCTTGGTGGTTACGAGCAGTACTTC. It specifies CASSQERGLGGYEQYF.

This rearrangement joins TRBV30 to TRBJ1-5; 12 bases map to TRBD1. This CDR3 comprises 16 residues. The ends lost 1 base at V and 3 bases at J; junction bases unmatched: 4. Per germline, CDR1 GTSNPN and CDR2 SVGIG (reference sequence). CDR3 sequence: CAWSEGQGAYNQPQHF. The CDR3 nucleotides read TGTGCCTGGAGTGAGGGACAGGGGGCCTACAATCAGCCCCAGCATTTT.